A single sample is the source of the 13 T cell receptor beta chains below, sequenced in a study of technical replicates of blood from four donors. Measured with immunoSEQ multiplex PCR; TCRdb has only the in-frame clones, and not every one. The sample lists roughly 76,000 clones, about nine tenths occurring once. Sequenced: T cells isolated from PBMCs. The source of these receptors is a human donor in good health. Some clones in this sample may be carry-over from other donors' samples.

V usage is TRBV6-5 and J usage is TRBJ1-2; weak D call: TRBD1 (6 bases). In germline, CDR1 is MNHEY, CDR2 SVGAGI. V was shortened by 6 bases and J by 6 bases, with 14 bases between the two germline ends. This CDR3 comprises 13 residues. For the CDR3, the DNA is TGTGCCAGCAGCACCAGGGGATCGAATGGCTACACCTTC. Its translation is CASSTRGSNGYTF.

The gene calls are TRBV16 and TRBJ1-4; maybe TRBD1 (5 bases). V was clipped by 4 bases and J by 8 bases, with 11 bases between them. Germline V gives CDR1 KGHSY, CDR2 FQNENV. The length of the CDR3 is 13 residues. The CDR3 loop is CASSLTPGEKLFF. In nucleotides, the CDR3 is TGTGCCAGCAGCCTAACCCCAGGGGAAAAACTGTTTTTT.

The chain uses TRBV9 and TRBJ2-7, with D possibly being TRBD2 (6 bases). This CDR3 is 16 amino acids long. V was cut by 0 bases and J by 4 bases, with 17 bases left in between. The germline V gene has CDR1 SGDLS and CDR2 YYNGEE. The CDR3 protein is CASSVGYGRREYEQYF. The CDR3 DNA follows: TGTGCCAGCAGCGTAGGGTACGGACGGAGGGAATACGAGCAGTACTTC.

J is TRBJ2-7 and V is TRBV11-3; maybe TRBD1 (6 bases). V was shortened by 5 bases and J by 3 bases, with 14 bases between the two germline ends. Germline loops: CDR1 SGHNT, CDR2 YENEEA. The CDR3 totals 14 residues. In DNA form, the CDR3 reads TGTGCCAGCAGCATCGGGACACTGGGCTACGAGCAGTACTTC. This codes for CASSIGTLGYEQYF. Looking up the rest from reference TRBV11-3 and TRBJ2-7 gives the full variable domain: EAGVVQSPRYKIIEKKQPVAFWCNPISGHNTLYWYLQNLGQGPELLIRYENEEAVDDSQLPKDRFSAERLKGVDSTLKIQPAELGDSAVYLCASSIGTLGYEQYFGPGTRLTVT.

CDR3 coding DNA: TGCGCCAGCAGTCTGGGGGACAGGGCGCTTTCTGGCTACACCTTC. It translates to CASSLGDRALSGYTF. V and J are TRBV23-1 and TRBJ1-2; 9 nucleotides agree with TRBD1. TRBV23-1 is annotated as an ORF whose role is uncertain. CDR3 size: 15 residues. The V gene end was trimmed by 4 bases and the J gene end by 7 bases; junction bases not matched to a gene: 10.

The V call is TRBV4-3, the J call TRBJ2-1; D remains ambiguous. Per germline, CDR1 LGHNA and CDR2 YSLEER. This CDR3 region has 13 residues. V lost 0 bases and J 9 bases, leaving 9 bases between the germline ends. CDR3 DNA: TGCGCCAGCAGCCAAGAGCCCTCGGGTGAGCAGTTCTTC. Protein sequence: CASSQEPSGEQFF.

The V and J genes are TRBV28 and TRBJ1-2, with D perhaps TRBD1 (6 bases). Trimming stripped 7 bases from V and 8 bases from J, with 17 bases between. The CDR3 loop spans 13 amino acids. CDR1 and CDR2 (germline): MDHEN, SYDVKM. Here the CDR3 DNA reads TGTGCCAGCACCTCGGGGACACACAGGGGCTACACCTTC. Translating it yields CASTSGTHRGYTF.

The V call is TRBV19, the J call TRBJ1-5; 8 nucleotides align to TRBD1. This CDR3 spans 15 amino acids. J gave up 5 bases and V 7 bases, and 10 bases lay outside the gene matches. Germline loops: CDR1 LNHDA, CDR2 SQIVND (reference sequence). The CDR3 DNA reads as TGTGCCAGTACATCACACAGGGGGTCTCATCAGCCCCAGCATTTT. This sequence encodes CASTSHRGSHQPQHF.

J is TRBJ2-7 and V is TRBV27; TRBD2 aligns across 7 bases. V lost 4 bases, J lost 7 bases, and 10 bases stayed unmatched. Germline CDR1 is MNHEY and CDR2 is SMNVEV (reference sequence). The CDR3 consists of 14 residues. CDR3 bases: TGTGCCAGCAGTTGGGGCGGGAGTACTTGGGAGCAGTACTTC. The encoded protein is CASSWGGSTWEQYF.

This chain joins TRBV27 and TRBJ1-1; D is undetermined. CDR1 is MNHEY, CDR2 SMNVEV, per germline (reference sequence). V dropped 5 bases and J dropped 0 bases, with 10 bases sitting between them. This CDR3 has 14 residues. This chain's CDR3 is CASSPSNMNTEAFF. The CDR3 DNA follows: TGTGCCAGCAGTCCCAGTAACATGAACACTGAAGCTTTCTTT.

The chain joins TRBV10-3 to TRBJ2-5; 7 bases match TRBD2. Germline assignment: CDR1 ENHRY and CDR2 SYGVKD. CDR3 size: 15 residues. Losses at the gene ends were 2 bases for V and 5 bases for J; bases not matched to a gene: 8. The CDR3 spells CAISESGGSGETQYF. The DNA of the CDR3 is TGTGCCATCAGTGAGAGTGGCGGGAGTGGGGAGACCCAGTACTTC.

The chain recombines TRBV6-1 with TRBJ2-5, with D perhaps matching TRBD1 (5 bases). From germline, CDR1 is MNHNS and CDR2 SASEGT. This CDR3 region has 14 residues. V dropped 4 bases and J dropped 0 bases, with 9 bases sitting between them. The CDR3 reads CASSGDSYQETQYF. The CDR3 DNA sequence: TGTGCCAGCAGTGGAGACAGTTACCAAGAGACCCAGTACTTC.

The chain links TRBV6-5 to TRBJ1-5; TRBD1 aligns across 9 bases. The CDR3 length is 15 residues. The V segment lost 6 bases and the J segment 5 bases; nucleotides outside the gene matches: 8. CDR1 is MNHEY, CDR2 SVGAGI, per germline. The CDR3 DNA is TGTGCCAGCAGCCGGGACAGGGAGAAAGATCAGCCCCAGCATTTT. Residues: CASSRDREKDQPQHF.